The 16 T cell receptor beta chains below were found in one sample sequenced in a study of response to subunit inactivated influenza vaccine. MiXCR, run by TCRdb on the RT-PCR reads, gives a single entry per CDR3 protein. The sample has under 950,000 distinct CDR3 sequences, approximately 22% seen once; the top ten hold 10%. Sequencing used PBMCs from blood, obtained 4 to 6 days after vaccination. These receptors were collected from a man aged 45-65 years who received an inactivated influenza vaccine.

CDR3 in amino acids: CAISESGGGVGNEQFF. CDR3 nucleotide sequence: TGTGCCATCAGTGAGTCGGGCGGGGGGGTTGGTAATGAGCAGTTCTTC. The V gene is TRBV10-3, the J gene TRBJ2-1; 9 bases agree with TRBD2. Germline loops: CDR1 ENHRY, CDR2 SYGVKD. The V and J ends lost 0 bases and 7 bases, in that order; junction bases with no gene match: 7. This CDR3 spans 16 amino acids.

The J gene is TRBJ2-3, the V gene TRBV5-6; perhaps TRBD2 as D (6 bases). Trimming took 1 base from V and 2 from J, leaving 14 bases between them. The CDR3 is 16 amino acids. Germline V gene lookup returns CDR1 SGHDT and CDR2 YYEEEE. CDR3 sequence reads: CASSLLRGPLTDTQYF. The CDR3 DNA reads TGTGCCAGCAGCTTGCTGCGGGGACCACTCACAGATACGCAGTATTTT.

This clonotype has only a few counts. The chain employs TRBV20-1 and TRBJ1-2, with 11 nucleotides matching TRBD1. Germline CDR1 DFQATT, CDR2 SNEGSKA (reference sequence). This CDR3 contains 12 residues. Losses at the gene ends were 3 bases for V and 7 bases for J; bases not matched to a gene: 1. This CDR3 reads CSARGQGGGYTF. DNA for the CDR3: TGCAGTGCTAGGGGACAGGGGGGTGGCTACACCTTC.

CDR3 loop: CASSGGTGAGTEAFF. For the CDR3, the DNA is TGTGCCAGCAGTGGCGGGACAGGGGCGGGCACTGAAGCTTTCTTT. This chain connects TRBV6-2 or TRBV6-3 to TRBJ1-1; 10 nucleotides match TRBD1. The CDR3 loop spans 15 amino acids. Germline-derived CDR1 and CDR2 are MNHEY and SVGEGT. V lost 5 bases and J lost 4; bases outside the gene matches: 7.

The chain employs TRBV20-1 and TRBJ2-3; TRBD2 matches 7 bases. The CDR3 length is 16 residues. Per the germline V gene, CDR1 is DFQATT and CDR2 is SNEGSKA (reference sequence). Losses at the gene ends were 5 bases for V and 2 bases for J; bases not matched to a gene: 13. DNA of the CDR3: TGCAGTGCTCCGGTTCGCGAGCGGGGAGTCACAGATACGCAGTATTTT. This translates into CSAPVRERGVTDTQYF.

In its sample, this clonotype was seen a few times. The gene calls are TRBV5-1 and TRBJ2-7; TRBD2 matches 11 bases. The CDR3 is 18 amino acids. CDR1 SGHRS and CDR2 YFSETQ come from the germline V gene. J gave up 7 bases and V 5 bases, and 20 bases lay outside the gene matches. The CDR3 coding sequence is TGCGCCAGCAGAACCGTCTCGACTGGGACTAGCGGTGGGGGGGAGCAGTACTTC. Translated, it gives CASRTVSTGTSGGGEQYF.

V gene TRBV20-1 combines with J gene TRBJ2-7; 7 nucleotides match TRBD1. J lost 11 bases, V lost 1 base, and 2 bases had no gene match. CDR1 is DFQATT, CDR2 SNEGSKA, per germline (reference sequence). This CDR3 has 10 amino acids. The DNA of the CDR3 is TGCAGTGCTAGAGGACAGGGCGAGTACTTC. Translating it yields CSARGQGEYF.

Only a few counts were recorded for this clonotype. The gene calls are TRBV29-1 and TRBJ1-5; D gene ambiguous. CDR3 length equals 12 residues. V was cut by 6 bases and J by 4 bases, with 10 bases left in between. CDR1 and CDR2 from the germline V gene are SQVTM and ANQGSEA. The CDR3 coding sequence is TGCAGCGTATCCGGACTAAATCAGCCCCAGCATTTT. Translated: CSVSGLNQPQHF. The whole variable domain, filled in from reference TRBV29-1 and TRBJ1-5, reads SAVISQKPSRDICQRGTSLTIQCQVDSQVTMMFWYRQQPGQSLTLIATANQGSEATYESGFVIDKFPISRPNLTFSTLTVSNMSPEDSSIYLCSVSGLNQPQHFGDGTRLSIL.

The chain combines TRBV7-9 with TRBJ2-2; D is possibly TRBD2 (6 bases). CDR1 is SEHNR and CDR2 is FQNEAQ in the germline V gene (reference sequence). The CDR3 extends over 14 amino acids. V lost 7 bases to trimming and J lost 1 base, with 10 bases between them. The chain's CDR3 is CASKYSGNTGELFF. Here the CDR3 DNA reads TGTGCCAGCAAATATAGCGGGAACACCGGGGAGCTGTTTTTT.

This chain uses TRBV18 with TRBJ2-1; TRBD2 matches 10 bases. V lost 3 bases, J lost 10 bases, and 6 bases stayed unmatched. Germline values: CDR1 KGHSH, CDR2 LQKENI. The CDR3 totals 14 residues. The CDR3 bases are TGTGCCAGCTCACCCACCGGTAGCGGGAGGGAGCAGTTCTTC. Protein product: CASSPTGSGREQFF.

The chain carries TRBV4-1 and TRBJ2-7; no clear D gene. The V and J ends lost 2 bases and 0 bases respectively, with 5 bases between them. The CDR3 extends over 13 amino acids. CDR1 is MGHRA and CDR2 is YSYEKL in the germline V gene. As DNA, the CDR3 is TGCGCCAGCAGCCAATGGGCCTCCTACGAGCAGTACTTC. This codes for CASSQWASYEQYF.

This clonotype was found a few times. V gene TRBV5-6 combines with J gene TRBJ1-1, with 7 bases aligning to TRBD1. The V gene's germline CDR1 is SGHDT and CDR2 YYEEEE. The CDR3 totals 14 residues. V shed 4 bases and J 4 bases; nucleotides not matched to a gene: 7. The CDR3 reads CASSLDRWSTEAFF. The CDR3 nucleotides read TGTGCCAGCAGCCTGGACAGGTGGAGCACTGAAGCTTTCTTT. Full variable domain (outside the CDR3, taken from reference TRBV5-6 and TRBJ1-1): DAGVTQSPTHLIKTRGQQVTLRCSPKSGHDTVSWYQQALGQGPQFIFQYYEEEERQRGNFPDRFSGHQFPNYSSELNVNALLLGDSALYLCASSLDRWSTEAFFGQGTRLTVV.

V and J are TRBV6-2 or TRBV6-3 and TRBJ2-7; TRBD1 might be the D (5 bases). Trimming stripped 5 bases from V and 2 bases from J, with 10 bases between. The germline V gene encodes CDR1 MNHEY and CDR2 SVGEGT. This CDR3 has 13 residues. The CDR3 DNA follows: TGTGCCAGCAGTGACAGCCTCACCTACGAGCAGTACTTC. It specifies CASSDSLTYEQYF.

V gene TRBV20-1 combines with J gene TRBJ2-7; D call uncertain. From germline, CDR1 is DFQATT and CDR2 SNEGSKA (reference sequence). The CDR3 length is 12 residues. Trimming cost V 3 bases and J 3 bases, with 9 bases left between them. CDR3 residues: CSARWQSYEQYF. CDR3 coding DNA: TGCAGTGCTAGGTGGCAGAGCTACGAGCAGTACTTC.

The chain carries TRBV12-3 or TRBV12-4 and TRBJ2-5, with D possibly being TRBD1 or TRBD2 (5 bases each). Trimming took off 1 base at V and 4 bases at J, with 13 bases between the two ends. This CDR3 has 15 residues. The CDR3 region has the DNA TGTGCCAGCAGTTTAGACCCGGGAAGGGGAGAGACCCAGTACTTC. Translation gives CASSLDPGRGETQYF.

The rearrangement links TRBV4-2 to TRBJ2-3; no reliable D call. Trimming cost V 0 bases and J 3 bases, with 10 bases left between them. The CDR3 sequence is 15 residues long. From germline, CDR1 is LGHNA and CDR2 YNFKEQ. Here the CDR3 reads CASSQESYRTDTQYF. The CDR3 DNA is TGTGCCAGCAGCCAAGAGTCTTATAGGACAGATACGCAGTATTTT.